Listed here are 5 T cell receptor beta chains from one sample, sequenced in a study of patients and donors after allogeneic stem cell transplantation. TCRdb redid the calling of the RT-PCR reads with MiXCR, one entry per CDR3 protein. Of 65,000 to 80,000 distinct CDR3 sequences in the sample, roughly 29% are singletons; the top ten hold more than 25%. The source material was blood, either unsorted or a sorted T cell fraction (not recorded which). Receptor source: a human donor who was either an allogeneic HSCT recipient or a stem cell or donor lymphocyte infusion donor (not recorded which). It is not recorded whose cells these are; they may come from a transplant donor.

The CDR3 protein is CATYGGQSYGYTF. The CDR3 nucleotides are TGTGCCACCTACGGGGGGCAAAGCTATGGCTACACCTTC. This chain links TRBV15 with TRBJ1-2; a weak D match, TRBD1 (6 bases). The V and J ends lost 8 bases and 4 bases respectively, with 14 bases between them. Per germline, CDR1 LNHNV and CDR2 YYDKDF (reference sequence). The CDR3 length is 13 residues.

As for this clonotype: At one boundary the junction diverges from the germline segment, which might be a read error. This chain connects TRBV6-2 or TRBV6-3 to TRBJ2-1, with a possible D match to TRBD2 (5 bases). Per the germline V gene, CDR1 is MNHEY and CDR2 is SVGEGT. This CDR3 spans 13 amino acids. The CDR3 DNA reads as TGTGCCACCAGTTACGGGGCCTACAATGAGCAGTTCTTC. It encodes CATSYGAYNEQFF.

This rearrangement joins TRBV6-5 to TRBJ1-2; perhaps TRBD1 as D (5 bases). Deletions cut 6 bases from V and 6 bases from J, with 14 bases between. Germline V gene lookup returns CDR1 MNHEY and CDR2 SVGAGI. The CDR3 runs to 13 residues. CDR3 protein: CASSYQGGDGYTF. CDR3 bases: TGTGCCAGCAGCTACCAGGGTGGCGATGGCTACACCTTC.

The J gene is TRBJ2-2, the V gene TRBV18, with 7 nucleotides matching TRBD1. Germline-derived CDR1 and CDR2 are KGHSH and LQKENI. This CDR3 is 17 amino acids long. Trimming at V came to 3 bases and at J to 0 bases, leaving 7 bases not matched to a gene. Here the CDR3 reads CASSPLGTVANTGELFF. Written as DNA, the CDR3 is TGTGCCAGCTCACCTCTTGGGACAGTCGCGAACACCGGGGAGCTGTTTTTT.

The chain joins TRBV27 to TRBJ2-7, with D hard to call. The germline V and J ends were trimmed by 1 base and 6 bases, with 10 bases remaining between them. The CDR3 is 13 residues long. The V gene's germline CDR1 is MNHEY and CDR2 SMNVEV (reference sequence). The CDR3 loop is CASSLWAAGEQYF. The CDR3 DNA reads as TGTGCCAGCAGTTTATGGGCGGCTGGCGAGCAGTACTTC.